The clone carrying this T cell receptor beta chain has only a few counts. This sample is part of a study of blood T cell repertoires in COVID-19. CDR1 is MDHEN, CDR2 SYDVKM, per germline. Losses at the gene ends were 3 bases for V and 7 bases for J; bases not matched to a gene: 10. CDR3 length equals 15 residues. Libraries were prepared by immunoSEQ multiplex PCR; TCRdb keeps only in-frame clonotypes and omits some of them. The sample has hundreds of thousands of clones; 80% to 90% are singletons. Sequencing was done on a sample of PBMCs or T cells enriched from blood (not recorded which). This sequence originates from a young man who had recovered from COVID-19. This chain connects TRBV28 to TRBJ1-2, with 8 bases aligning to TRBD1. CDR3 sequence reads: CASSFVTGGRGGYTF. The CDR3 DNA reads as TGTGCCAGCAGTTTTGTAACAGGGGGAAGAGGTGGCTACACCTTC.